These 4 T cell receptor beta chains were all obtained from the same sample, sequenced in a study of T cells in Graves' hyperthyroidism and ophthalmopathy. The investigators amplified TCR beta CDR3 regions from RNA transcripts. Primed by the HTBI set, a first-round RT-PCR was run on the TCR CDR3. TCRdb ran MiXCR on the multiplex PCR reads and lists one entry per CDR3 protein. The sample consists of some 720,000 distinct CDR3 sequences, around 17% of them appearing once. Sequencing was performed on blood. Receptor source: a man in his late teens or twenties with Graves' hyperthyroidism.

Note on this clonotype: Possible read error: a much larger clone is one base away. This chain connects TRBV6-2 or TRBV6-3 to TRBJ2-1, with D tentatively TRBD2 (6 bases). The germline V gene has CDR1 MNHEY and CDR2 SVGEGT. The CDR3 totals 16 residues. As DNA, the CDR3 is TGTGCCAGCAGTCCCCGGGACTTCTACTCCTACAATGAGCAGCTCTTC. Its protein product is CASSPRDFYSYNEQLF.

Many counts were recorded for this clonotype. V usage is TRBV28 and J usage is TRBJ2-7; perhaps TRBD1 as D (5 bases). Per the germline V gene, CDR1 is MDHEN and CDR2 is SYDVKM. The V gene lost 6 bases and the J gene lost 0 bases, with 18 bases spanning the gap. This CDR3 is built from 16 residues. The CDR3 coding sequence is TGTGCCAGCAGCGTCGCGGTGACAGCTCTCTCCTACGAGCAGTACTTC. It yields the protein CASSVAVTALSYEQYF.

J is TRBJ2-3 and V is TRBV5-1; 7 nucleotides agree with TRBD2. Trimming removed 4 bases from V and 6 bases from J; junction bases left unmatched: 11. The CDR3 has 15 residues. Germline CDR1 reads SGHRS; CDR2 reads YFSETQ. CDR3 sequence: CASSTSVPGWDTQYF. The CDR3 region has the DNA TGCGCCAGCAGCACTAGCGTCCCGGGATGGGATACGCAGTATTTT.

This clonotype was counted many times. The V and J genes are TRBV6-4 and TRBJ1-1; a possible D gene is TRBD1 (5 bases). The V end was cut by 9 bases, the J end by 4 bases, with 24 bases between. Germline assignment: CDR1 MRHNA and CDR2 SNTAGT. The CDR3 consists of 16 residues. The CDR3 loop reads CARRQTGTAFATEAFF. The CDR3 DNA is TGTGCCAGACGTCAGACCGGGACGGCCTTTGCCACTGAAGCTTTCTTT.